The present T cell receptor (beta chain) was sequenced within a study of vaccination and CD4 T cells after COVID-19. Looking at the study overall: Median time from COVID diagnosis to post-COVID sampling was roughly 13 weeks (35 to 161).

This clonotype was seen a few times. Its antigen is as yet unknown. Regarding treatment: approximately 9-day PBMC culture with coronavirus spike peptide pools or control peptides (ViraFEST assay). Harvesting of the unexposed donor's CD4+ T cells predated the COVID-19 pandemic (2011-2018). Trimming took off 6 bases at V and 2 bases at J, with 21 bases between the two ends. CDR1 is LNHNV and CDR2 is YYDKDF in the germline V gene (reference sequence). The length of the CDR3 is 17 residues. The assay that was used to sequence DNA from cultured CD4+ T cells was the Oncomine TCR Beta short-read assay. Cultured CD4+ T cells were the source of extracted genomic DNA. TCRdb passed the PCR reads through MiXCR, listing each CDR3 protein once. The sample has about 9,400 distinct CDR3 sequences; about 30% are singletons.

This chain links TRBV15 with TRBJ2-3; D might be TRBD2 (6 bases). Source material: CD4+ T cells from blood, cultured in vitro. The origin of this receptor is a human donor in good health. The chain's CDR3 is CATRGTFIAEPTDTQYF. The DNA for the CDR3 is TGTGCCACCAGGGGGACTTTTATAGCGGAGCCCACAGATACGCAGTATTTT.